Presented here are 7 T cell receptor beta chains from one specimen sequenced in a study of CD8+ T cells in alopecia areata. Treatment indicated: oral pan-JAK inhibitor, 5-10 mg twice daily. In each case, RNA was isolated and then reverse transcribed into cDNA as the sequencing template. Sequenced by immunoSEQ multiplex PCR; TCRdb stores in-frame clones only, minus some. The data contain under 150,000 clones, roughly 82% of them singletons. This specimen consisted of CD8+ T cells sorted from blood, obtained at week 4, from a patient treated with tofacitinib. All receptors come from a human donor with alopecia areata.

The V gene is TRBV13, the J gene TRBJ2-3; D perhaps matches TRBD2 (7 bases). The length of the CDR3 is 20 residues. Germline CDR1 and CDR2: PRHDT and FYEKMQ (reference sequence). The V end lost 0 bases, the J end lost 2 bases, and 24 bases lay between the germline ends. The CDR3 DNA reads as TGTGCCAGCAGCTTAGGCGTCCCTAATAGGCGGGGGCTGTACACAGATACGCAGTATTTT. It encodes CASSLGVPNRRGLYTDTQYF.

V is TRBV4-1 and J is TRBJ1-6, with no clear D. The CDR3 is made up of 15 amino acids. With 0 bases removed from V and 7 bases from J, the gap between germline ends came to 10 bases. CDR1 MGHRA and CDR2 YSYEKL come from the germline V gene. DNA for the CDR3: TGCGCCAGCAGCCAAGAACCTCTCGGGAATTCACCCCTCCACTTT. Protein product: CASSQEPLGNSPLHF.

This clone was seen a few times. V is TRBV29-1 and J is TRBJ2-5; 8 bases fit TRBD2. V dropped 4 bases and J dropped 5; count of bases not matched to a gene: 12. Germline CDR1 and CDR2: SQVTM and ANQGSEA. This CDR3 contains 15 residues. The CDR3 DNA follows: TGCAGCGTTGGGCACAGCGGGGGCCTGGGGGAGACCCAGTACTTC. Translated, it gives CSVGHSGGLGETQYF.

This clone was seen a handful of times. The chain employs TRBV7-6 and TRBJ2-3; D may be TRBD2 (7 bases). The CDR3 has 14 residues. Trimming pared 4 bases from V and 10 bases from J, leaving 18 bases between. Per germline, CDR1 SGHVS and CDR2 FNYEAQ. The CDR3 nucleotides are TGTGCCAGCAGCTCCTCCGCGGGGGCCCCCCCGCAGTATTTT. Its protein product is CASSSSAGAPPQYF.

The chain employs TRBV7-8 and TRBJ2-7; maybe TRBD2 (6 bases). Germline V CDR1 and CDR2: SGHVS, FQNEAQ. With 5 bases removed from V and 3 bases from J, the gap between germline ends came to 17 bases. The CDR3 is 15 amino acids. The CDR3 loop is CASSALGLPNYEQYF. The DNA for the CDR3 is TGTGCCAGCAGCGCCCTGGGACTCCCCAACTACGAGCAGTACTTC.

The chain joins TRBV19 to TRBJ2-7; D might be TRBD1 or TRBD2, each matching 6 bases. The CDR3 has 13 residues. CDR1 and CDR2 from the germline V gene are LNHDA and SQIVND (reference sequence). Trimming stripped 10 bases from V and 2 bases from J, with 15 bases between. The CDR3 DNA reads TGTGCCACATCGGAGGGACAAGCCTACGAGCAGTACTTC. Its protein product is CATSEGQAYEQYF.

This chain connects TRBV5-1 to TRBJ2-5, with a possible D match to TRBD2 (6 bases). The CDR3 is 12 amino acids. Per the germline V gene, CDR1 is SGHRS and CDR2 is YFSETQ. V lost 4 bases and J 2 bases, leaving 6 bases between the germline ends. The CDR3 DNA reads TGCGCCAGCAGCGGGGGGCAAGAGACCCAGTACTTC. This translates into CASSGGQETQYF.